This T cell receptor (beta chain) was recovered during a study of somatic mutations in cytotoxic T cells in rheumatoid arthritis. Study-level results: Compared with age-matched healthy controls, rheumatoid arthritis patients did not differ significantly in CD8+ T-cell clonality. In the expanded CD8+ clones, the antigen targets remained unknown. In about an eighth of the roughly 65 patients, the largest CD8+ clone exceeded 20% of CD8+ cells.

Sequencing used immunoSEQ multiplex PCR; TCRdb keeps in-frame clones, though not all of them. The table has approximately 15,000 clones, 82% seen once. Germline V gene sequence: CDR1 SEHNR, CDR2 FQNEAQ (reference sequence). CDR3 length: 16 amino acids. Between the trimmed V and J ends, which lost 5 bases and 0 bases, there was a span of 17 bases. Details on this clone: Its antigen remains unidentified.

Sequencing was carried out using CD8+ T cells sorted from blood. The gene calls are TRBV7-9 and TRBJ2-7, with D perhaps given as TRBD1 or TRBD2 (5 bases each). This TCR came from an adult with rheumatoid arthritis. CDR3 amino acids: CASSPTGGGSSYEQYF. DNA of the CDR3: TGTGCCAGCAGCCCTACTGGGGGTGGGTCCTCCTACGAGCAGTACTTC. Based on the CDR3 plus reference TRBV7-9 and TRBJ2-7, the full variable domain is DTGVSQNPRHKITKRGQNVTFRCDPISEHNRLYWYRQTLGQGPEFLTYFQNEAQLEKSRLLSDRFSAERPKGSFSTLEIQRTEQGDSAMYLCASSPTGGGSSYEQYFGPGTRLTVT.